A selection of T cell receptor beta chains follows, all from one sample in a study of Ad26.COV2.S vaccination and SARS-CoV-2 variants. Sequencing was performed with immunoSEQ multiplex PCR; in TCRdb, only in-frame clones are kept and a portion is missing. The sample includes a few hundred thousand clones, about four fifths of them seen just once. The sequenced sample was peripheral blood, obtained in a trial of Ad26.COV2.S vaccine versus placebo. The receptors stem from a person aged 18-65 years who received the Ad26.COV2.S COVID-19 vaccine or a placebo. Each CDR3 is given with its conserved first and last residue. Each record gives: clone size, J gene, V gene, D gene, CDR3 DNA, CDR3 protein. D genes are given only for firm matches. Clone sizes are given selectively: once, few, many, or a class where the clone is expanded.

>NA|TRBJ2-5|TRBV4-2|TRBD1
TGTGCCAGCAGCCCCCAGGGGGCCGGGGAGACCCAGTACTTC
CASSPQGAGETQYF
>NA|TRBJ2-3|TRBV6-5|NA
TGTGCCAGCAGAATCGGAGGGTTTAACACAGATACGCAGTATTTT
CASRIGGFNTDTQYF
>many|TRBJ1-4|TRBV2|NA
TGTGCCAGCGGGGAGATGGAAAAACTGTTTTTT
CASGEMEKLFF
>NA|TRBJ1-5|TRBV13|NA
TGTGCCAGCAGCTTACTCCCCGGTCAGCCCCAGCATTTT
CASSLLPGQPQHF
>NA|TRBJ2-7|TRBV23-1|TRBD1
TGCGCCAGCAGTCAAAAGGGGGCGGCGGGCGAGCAGTACTTC
CASSQKGAAGEQYF
>NA|TRBJ1-2|TRBV6-5|NA
TGTGCCAGCAGTTCAGGGGTTAGTACGAGAGGCTACACCTTC
CASSSGVSTRGYTF
>NA|TRBJ2-2|TRBV7-2|TRBD1
TGTGCCAGCAGGATGCGGGACAGGGGCACCGGGGAGCTGTTTTTT
CASRMRDRGTGELFF
>NA|TRBJ1-5|TRBV19|TRBD1
TGTGCCAGGGGACAGGGAGGAAACCAGCCCCAGCATTTT
CARGQGGNQPQHF
>NA|TRBJ2-7|TRBV7-2|NA
TGTGCCAGCAGCTTAGCGGGGACCCCATTCCACGAGCAGTACTTC
CASSLAGTPFHEQYF
>NA|TRBJ1-1|TRBV7-3|NA
TGTGCCAGCAGCTTACACCATGAAGCTTTCTTT
CASSLHHEAFF
>NA|TRBJ2-7|TRBV6-5|TRBD2
TGTGCCAGCAGTTCGCAAACCCCTAGCGGGGTAGAGCAGTACTTC
CASSSQTPSGVEQYF
>NA|TRBJ1-2|TRBV7-2|TRBD1
TGTGCCAGCAGCTTATTAGGGACAGGGGGCGGGGGCTACACCTTC
CASSLLGTGGGGYTF
>NA|TRBJ2-7|TRBV5-4|NA
TGTGCCAGCAGCTTGAAGGCAGGGAGTGACGAGCAGTACTTC
CASSLKAGSDEQYF
>NA|TRBJ2-7|TRBV4-1|NA
TGCGCCAGCAGCCGCTTAAGCGGCAGGGTGGGGAACTACGAGCAGTACTTC
CASSRLSGRVGNYEQYF
>NA|TRBJ1-2|TRBV3-1/TRBV3-2|TRBD1
TGTGCCAGCAGCCTCACCCCTGACAGGGTGAGGCCTGGCTACACCTTC
CASSLTPDRVRPGYTF
>NA|TRBJ1-3|TRBV14|NA
TGTGCCAGCAGCCAATTTCGTATACGGGGAAACACCATATATTTT
CASSQFRIRGNTIYF
>NA|TRBJ2-3|TRBV4-3|NA
TGCGCCAGCAGCCACTCTGGGGCCTCAAGCAGTATAGATACGCAGTATTTT
CASSHSGASSSIDTQYF
>NA|TRBJ1-2|TRBV24-1|NA
TGTGCCACCAGTGATTTTAACTATGGCTACACCTTC
CATSDFNYGYTF
>NA|TRBJ1-1|TRBV5-1|NA
TGCGCCAGCAGCTCGAACGGGGGGACTGAAGCTTTCTTT
CASSSNGGTEAFF
>once|TRBJ2-1|TRBV3-1/TRBV3-2|NA
TGTGCCAGCAGCCAAGGACACCCAATTTACAATGAGCAGTTCTTC
CASSQGHPIYNEQFF
>NA|TRBJ2-5|TRBV15|TRBD1
TGTGCCACCAGCAGAGAGGACAGGGGGCAAGAGACCCAGTACTTC
CATSREDRGQETQYF
>once|TRBJ1-5|TRBV7-9|TRBD1
TGTGCCAGCAGCGGACAGGGCGACCAGCCCCAGCATTTT
CASSGQGDQPQHF
>NA|TRBJ2-7|TRBV5-5|NA
TGTGCCAGCAGCTTCATCGCAGGTTTTCTGACCCTTGACGGCGAGCAGTACTTC
CASSFIAGFLTLDGEQYF
>NA|TRBJ1-2|TRBV6-1|NA
TGTGCCAGCAGTGAAGCGTGGAGGGTAGGCTATGGCTACACCTTC
CASSEAWRVGYGYTF
>NA|TRBJ1-2|TRBV13|NA
TGTGCCAGCATCCAATCAGACAGCGACTATGGCTACACCTTC
CASIQSDSDYGYTF
>NA|TRBJ1-2|TRBV5-6|NA
TGTGCCAGCAGCTCGAGGTTTTCTGGCTACACCTTC
CASSSRFSGYTF
>once|TRBJ2-1|TRBV9|TRBD1
TGTGCCAGCAGCGACACAGGGGGCGAGCAGTTCTTC
CASSDTGGEQFF
>once|TRBJ1-2|TRBV10-3|NA
TGTGCCATCAATATGGAGACGGCCTCTGGACTCTATGGCTACACCTTC
CAINMETASGLYGYTF
>NA|TRBJ2-3|TRBV19|NA
TGTGCCAGTAGCGACCCGACTGCAGCAGATACGCAGTATTTT
CASSDPTAADTQYF
>NA|TRBJ2-1|TRBV7-3|NA
TGTGCCAGCAGCTTGGGGTCCTACAATGAGCAGTTCTTC
CASSLGSYNEQFF
>NA|TRBJ2-5|TRBV29-1|TRBD2
TGCAGCGTTGAGGTCCTAGCGGGCAAAGAGACCCAGTACTTC
CSVEVLAGKETQYF
>NA|TRBJ2-7|TRBV4-2|TRBD2
TGTGCCAGCAGCTTTCGGACTAGTGGGATCTACGAGCAGTACTTC
CASSFRTSGIYEQYF
>NA|TRBJ1-1|TRBV6-5|NA
TGTGCCAGCAGTTACTCGAGGCAAATGAACACTGAAGCTTTCTTT
CASSYSRQMNTEAFF
>NA|TRBJ1-6|TRBV3-1/TRBV3-2|NA
TGTGCCAGCAGCCGACGGGCCACCGGGACCCTCCACTTT
CASSRRATGTLHF
>few|TRBJ1-2|TRBV27|NA
TGTGCCAGCGGTAAAGGGGCTCAGGCTACGTATGGCTACACCTTC
CASGKGAQATYGYTF
>once|TRBJ2-1|TRBV6-5|TRBD2
TGTGCCAGCAGTCTAAACGGACTAGTCTGGAATGAGCAGTTCTTC
CASSLNGLVWNEQFF